The entry below describes one T cell receptor beta chain. Its antigen is still unknown. The data were taken from a study of graft-versus-host responses after intestinal transplantation. Whole-study context: All recipients were given anti-thymocyte globulin induction, and tacrolimus and steroids were then administered for approximately 3 years.

Looked up from germline, CDR1 is LNHNV and CDR2 is YYDKDF (reference sequence). The CDR3 consists of 14 residues. V shed 0 bases and J shed 1 base, with 6 bases lying between them. Assay used: immunoSEQ multiplex PCR; TCRdb lists only in-frame clones, some missing. In the table there are some 100,000 clones, about 88% of which are singletons. The origin of this receptor is a human donor who was the organ donor for an intestinal transplant. J is TRBJ1-1 and V is TRBV15; no firm D call. Specimen: unstimulated CD4+ T cells sorted from spleen or lymph node cells, collected before transplant. The CDR3 here is CATSRDHGNTEAFF. DNA of the CDR3: TGTGCCACCAGCAGAGATCACGGGAACACTGAAGCTTTCTTT.